This T cell receptor (beta chain) was captured by sequencing in a study of response to subunit inactivated influenza vaccine. Germline V gene data show CDR1 as DFQATT and CDR2 as SNEGSKA (reference sequence). The CDR3 covers 11 residues. TCRdb called the RT-PCR reads again in MiXCR, with one record for every CDR3 protein. This table has some 800,000 distinct CDR3 sequences, 20% to 25% appearing once. Study-level points and caveats: Few new T cells, the authors suggested, are recruited by each seasonal influenza vaccination.

On this clonotype: Its target is not known.

This sequence originates from a man aged 45-65 years who received an inactivated influenza vaccine. The material was PBMCs from blood, obtained 5 to 6 days after vaccination. The chain uses TRBV20-1 and TRBJ2-3; maybe TRBD1 (6 bases). The chain's CDR3 is CRAEGGDTQYF. CDR3 sequence (DNA): TGCAGGGCAGAAGGGGGAGATACGCAGTATTTT.